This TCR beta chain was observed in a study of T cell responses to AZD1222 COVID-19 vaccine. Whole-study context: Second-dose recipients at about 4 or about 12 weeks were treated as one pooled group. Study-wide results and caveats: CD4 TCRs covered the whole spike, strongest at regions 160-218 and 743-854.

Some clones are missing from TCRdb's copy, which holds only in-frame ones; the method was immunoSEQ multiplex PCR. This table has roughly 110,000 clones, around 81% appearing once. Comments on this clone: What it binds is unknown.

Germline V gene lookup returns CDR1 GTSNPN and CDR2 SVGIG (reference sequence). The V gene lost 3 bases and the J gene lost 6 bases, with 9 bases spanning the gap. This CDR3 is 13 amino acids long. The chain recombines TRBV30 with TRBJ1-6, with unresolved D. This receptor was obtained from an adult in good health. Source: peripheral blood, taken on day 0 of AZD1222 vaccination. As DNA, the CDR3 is TGTGCCTGGAGGCGGGGTTTTAATTCACCCCTCCACTTT. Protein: CAWRRGFNSPLHF.